A single sample gave rise to the 14 T cell receptor beta chains below, sequenced in a study of cytomegalovirus exposure and HLA in healthy donors. The primer mix had 60 Vbeta and 13 Jbeta primers. Assay: immunoSEQ multiplex PCR; the TCRdb copy retains only in-frame clones and omits some. The sample lists 150,000 to 200,000 clones, over 75% seen once, with roughly 0.23% in the top ten. Specimen: PBMCs. These receptors were obtained from a girl under three years old in good health and CMV-seronegative.

V and J are TRBV27 and TRBJ2-7; maybe TRBD1 (6 bases). CDR3 length: 16 amino acids. Germline V gene sequence: CDR1 MNHEY, CDR2 SMNVEV (reference sequence). The germline V and J ends were trimmed by 0 bases and 1 base, with 13 bases remaining between them. The CDR3 coding sequence is TGTGCCAGCAGTTTATCGTCAGGGGATGCATCCTACGAGCAGTACTTC. Its translation: CASSLSSGDASYEQYF.

V gene TRBV9 combines with J gene TRBJ2-7; 9 bases are a match to TRBD2. The CDR3 extends over 16 amino acids. V was pared by 6 bases and J by 5 bases, with 15 bases of the junction left unmatched. In germline, CDR1 is SGDLS, CDR2 YYNGEE. The CDR3 reads CASTASSAGGLHEQYF. The CDR3 DNA reads TGTGCCAGCACCGCCAGCTCAGCGGGAGGCCTCCACGAGCAGTACTTC.

Concerning this clone itself: At one of its ends the junction is not consistent with the germline gene, which may arise from a read error. The J gene is TRBJ2-7, the V gene TRBV7-9; the match to TRBD1 covers 12 bases. This CDR3 region has 19 residues. Germline assignment: CDR1 SEHNR and CDR2 FQNEAQ (reference sequence). The chain's CDR3 is CSSSPKAWGTGGAIYEQYF. The CDR3 DNA reads as TGTTCCAGCAGCCCAAAGGCCTGGGGGACAGGGGGCGCGATCTACGAGCAGTACTTC.

CDR3 loop: CASSLVSGGASTDTQYF. The CDR3 nucleotides read TGTGCCAGTAGTCTGGTTAGCGGGGGAGCTAGCACAGATACGCAGTATTTT. V usage is TRBV19 and J usage is TRBJ2-3; 9 positions agree with TRBD2. The CDR3 has 17 amino acids. With V trimmed by 5 bases and J by 0 bases, 9 bases remained unmatched. Per germline, CDR1 LNHDA and CDR2 SQIVND (reference sequence).

The chain links TRBV4-1 to TRBJ2-1, with 7 bases fitting TRBD2. Per the germline V gene, CDR1 is MGHRA and CDR2 is YSYEKL. The CDR3 extends over 13 amino acids. V was clipped by 5 bases and J by 8 bases; unmatched bases: 6. The DNA of the CDR3 is TGCGCCAGCAGCGATAACAGCGGGGATGAGCAGTTCTTC. Protein product: CASSDNSGDEQFF.

In its sample, this clone was seen once. The chain has TRBV6-6 and TRBJ2-1; 8 bases map to TRBD1. Germline V lookup: CDR1 MNHNY, CDR2 SVGAGI (reference sequence). This CDR3 has 16 amino acids. Trimming removed 0 bases from V and 7 bases from J; junction bases left unmatched: 8. The CDR3 spells CASSYSGQGAGNEQFF. CDR3 nucleotides: TGTGCCAGCAGTTACTCGGGTCAGGGGGCTGGGAATGAGCAGTTCTTC.

The V call is TRBV5-5, the J call TRBJ2-3; 7 nucleotides match TRBD2. Per the germline V gene, CDR1 is SGHKS and CDR2 is YYEKEE (reference sequence). CDR3 length: 15 residues. Trimming took 0 bases from V and 3 from J; bases not matched to a gene: 4. CDR3 nucleotides: TGTGCCAGCAGCTTGGCGGGGGGATCGACAGATACGCAGTATTTT. This sequence encodes CASSLAGGSTDTQYF.

The genes are TRBV6-1 and TRBJ2-3; the match to TRBD2 covers 12 bases. Per the germline V gene, CDR1 is MNHNS and CDR2 is SASEGT. The CDR3 extends over 15 amino acids. V lost 5 bases and J lost 6; bases outside the gene matches: 6. The CDR3 loop is CASSRTSGNGDTQYF. For the CDR3, the DNA is TGTGCCAGCAGTAGGACTAGCGGGAACGGGGATACGCAGTATTTT.

The chain uses TRBV5-5 and TRBJ2-5; D is uncertain. The V gene's germline CDR1 is SGHKS and CDR2 YYEKEE (reference sequence). This CDR3 contains 12 residues. V was clipped by 4 bases and J by 2 bases, with 6 bases between them. In DNA form, the CDR3 reads TGTGCCAGCAGCCAACAACAAGAGACCCAGTACTTC. Protein product: CASSQQQETQYF.

This chain joins TRBV7-8 and TRBJ2-2, with D tentatively TRBD1 (7 bases). The V gene lost 2 bases and the J gene lost 5 bases, with 18 bases spanning the gap. Germline V CDR1 and CDR2: SGHVS, FQNEAQ. This CDR3 is built from 17 residues. The CDR3 here is CASSLRGTVRQTGELFF. The CDR3 DNA reads as TGTGCCAGCAGCTTACGGGGGACAGTACGACAAACCGGGGAGCTGTTTTTT. Variable domain in full (rest from reference TRBV7-8 and TRBJ2-2): GAGVSQSPRYKVAKRGQDVALRCDPISGHVSLFWYQQALGQGPEFLTYFQNEAQLDKSGLPSDRFFAERPEGSVSTLKIQRTQQEDSAVYLCASSLRGTVRQTGELFFGEGSRLTVL.

This chain links TRBV5-5 with TRBJ2-6; 8 bases are shared with TRBD1. The CDR3 has 18 residues. CDR1 and CDR2 (germline): SGHKS, YYEKEE (reference sequence). V gave up 3 bases and J gave up 0 bases; unmatched junction bases: 8. The CDR3 DNA reads TGTGCCAGCAGCTCTTCGGGACAGGACTTCTCTGGGGCCAACGTCCTGACTTTC. It translates to CASSSSGQDFSGANVLTF.

The J gene is TRBJ1-1, the V gene TRBV19, with a weak D call TRBD1 (5 bases). V was pared by 5 bases and J by 9 bases, with 22 bases between. The CDR3 has 15 amino acids. The V gene's germline CDR1 is LNHDA and CDR2 SQIVND (reference sequence). CDR3 DNA: TGTGCCAGTAGTGGGGACCCGGGGGTCGGGCGGAAAGCTTTCTTT. This sequence encodes CASSGDPGVGRKAFF.

CDR3 sequence reads: CASSASPTDNEQFF. CDR3 sequence (DNA): TGTGCCAGCAGCGCCTCCCCTACCGACAATGAGCAGTTCTTC. The chain links TRBV9 to TRBJ2-1; no clear D. The V gene lost 3 bases and the J gene lost 5 bases, with 12 bases spanning the gap. CDR3 length equals 14 residues. The germline V gene has CDR1 SGDLS and CDR2 YYNGEE.

The genes are TRBV5-1 and TRBJ2-7; tentatively, D is TRBD2 (5 bases). The CDR3 has 14 amino acids. V lost 4 bases, J lost 5 bases, and 16 bases lay in between. From germline, CDR1 is SGHRS and CDR2 YFSETQ. CDR3 nucleotides: TGCGCCAGCAGCAGCGGTTCAGCAGACAACGAGCAGTACTTC. This gives the protein CASSSGSADNEQYF.